These T cell receptor beta chains were read from a single sample in a study of blood T cell repertoires in COVID-19. Profiling relied on immunoSEQ multiplex PCR, and the TCRdb table lists in-frame clones only, not all of them. The table shows 120,000 to 150,000 clones, with around 82% occurring only once. The sample taken for sequencing was peripheral blood. These receptors all come from a man between 60 and 75 years old with active or convalescent COVID-19. The conserved cysteine and the conserved F or W are not part of the CDR3 here. Some rows have no size entry. The others give once, few or many, or a class for an expanded clone.

clone_size	v_call	j_call	cdr3_aa
.	TRBV28	TRBJ1-1	ASRPRGLVNTEAF
.	TRBV20-1	TRBJ2-1	SASPTSSGFHSNEQF
.	TRBV5-6	TRBJ2-1	ASSQTGTYNEQF
.	TRBV29-1	TRBJ1-5	SVTWQGSNQPQH
.	TRBV7-2	TRBJ2-1	ASSLEGTSGRFQNEQF
.	TRBV7-2	TRBJ2-7	ASSLTGGSYEQY
few	TRBV9	TRBJ2-1	ASSPLSGSSYNEQF
.	TRBV3-1/TRBV3-2	TRBJ1-6	ASSHRGYNSPLH
.	TRBV11-2	TRBJ1-1	ASSSARGWSTEAF
.	TRBV7-9	TRBJ2-3	ASSSSGASTDTQY
.	TRBV7-9	TRBJ2-1	ASSALAGGGNEQF
.	TRBV7-3	TRBJ2-1	ASSLLAGVIAHEQF
once	TRBV21-1	TRBJ2-1	ASSKEGANEQF
once	TRBV7-3	TRBJ2-6	ASSLRWQSGANVLT
.	TRBV4-1	TRBJ2-7	ASSQDQRDSYEQY
.	TRBV7-3	TRBJ1-1	ASSYSGRDTEAF
.	TRBV19	TRBJ1-5	ASSNTGGQAINQPQH
.	TRBV5-4	TRBJ2-5	AAGGLITETQY
.	TRBV5-1	TRBJ2-5	ASSRSGREETQY
.	TRBV19	TRBJ1-1	ASTGFLSGTEAF
.	TRBV29-1	TRBJ2-7	SVGERWEQY
once	TRBV28	TRBJ1-1	ASSSTTGLGAF
.	TRBV9	TRBJ2-1	ASSATGTSGIPSYNEQF
.	TRBV7-6	TRBJ1-1	ASSPGEVGIPEAF
.	TRBV18	TRBJ1-2	ASSPGGNYGYT
.	TRBV29-1	TRBJ1-1	SAGQGNTEAF
.	TRBV4-3	TRBJ1-4	ASSQVGGDEKLF
.	TRBV2	TRBJ1-5	ASSAYGFGNQPQH
once	TRBV5-1	TRBJ2-1	ASSLRVNEQF
once	TRBV18	TRBJ2-5	ASSPLGQGPETQY
.	TRBV4-2	TRBJ2-7	ASSQGVGGLAGGPYEQY